This TCR beta chain was sequenced during a study of regulatory T cells in long-lasting Graves disease. Study results and limitations: Favored usage of TRBV28, TRBJ1-2 and TRBJ2-5 was recorded in persistent disease.

The V and J ends lost 5 bases and 8 bases, in that order; junction bases with no gene match: 8. The CDR3 runs to 12 residues. Germline-derived CDR1 and CDR2 are GTSNPN and SVGIG (reference sequence). Arm-PCR of CDR3 regions with iRepertoire HTBI primers generated TCR beta libraries. TCRdb ran MiXCR on the multiplex PCR reads and lists one entry per CDR3 protein. There are 350,000 to 500,000 distinct CDR3 sequences in the sample; approximately 15% occur only once, and about 15% lies in the top ten. In this sample, this clonotype turned up many times. As yet, its antigen is unknown. Time point of the sample: newly diagnosed GD, antithyroid drugs for less than 3 months. Generation of the TCR library employed RNA extracted from PBMCs. The authors drew 8.5 to 9 milliliters of peripheral blood into EDTA tubes. A further study also used this sample, focusing on T cells in Graves' hyperthyroidism and ophthalmopathy. From that report: Hyperthyroidism, newly diagnosed and lasting under 2 months, affected patients aged 18 to 65.

The chain is built from TRBV30 and TRBJ1-2, with TRBD1 identical over 7 bases. This TCR derives from a woman aged 50 to 65 with Graves disease. Sample: peripheral blood mononuclear cells (PBMCs), taken at new diagnosis, from a patient treated with antithyroid drugs. The CDR3 region has the DNA TGTGCCTGGTCCAGGGGGACTAACGGCTACACCTTC. Translation: CAWSRGTNGYTF.